This T cell receptor beta chain was captured by sequencing in a study of T cells in women clearing cervical HPV infection listed by TCRdb under 2018. For context, the study as a whole: The cases were some 25 women with histologically confirmed HPV16-related CIN3 or worse, and 2 of these cases were invasive cancers. The 20 to 25 controls were women who cleared a single incident HPV16 infection within 12 months without developing precancer or cancer. Blood from cases was collected at the visit at which the lesion was first identified, whereas blood from controls was collected once infection was no longer detected. For cases, a median interval of about 150 days, with an interquartile range of about 90 to 210 days, was observed between lesion detection and blood sampling. Since only a few of the women had HLA typing available, the possibility that HLA type was acting as a confounder could not be ruled out. Nested within Costa Rica's Guanacaste HPV Natural History Study, an exploratory proof-of-principle case-control study compared TCR repertoires across cervical HPV16 outcomes. Cases and controls were matched on year of sample collection and on age within five years. A median age of approximately 32 years was observed in cases versus around 40 in controls, and no significant differences in baseline characteristics were found. In the parent cohort, 9,500 to 13,000 women aged 18 or older were enrolled in Guanacaste, Costa Rica, during about 1992 to 1994 and then followed for 7 to 8 years. As quality controls, five blinded duplicates were added to each group, bringing the total to roughly 60 samples made up of roughly 50 participants and about ten replicates. Study-level results and caveats: Because the number of T cells in each sample was unknown, differences in richness could reflect differing T-cell content rather than repertoire biology. Cases had lower TRBV6-7 relative abundance than controls (approximately 0.11% versus 0.16%; Bonferroni P = 0.0008). CIN3+ cases had significantly higher TCR repertoire richness than controls across sequencing depths, but evenness did not differ between the groups. Random forest classifiers combining richness and V gene abundances distinguished cases from controls with an estimated AUC of 0.7 to 0.85. Because of the cross-sectional design, the study could not determine whether the associations came before infection or resulted from infection, and neither effector/memory subsets nor HPV-specific T cells were isolated.

TCR beta CDR3 regions were amplified by multiplex PCR from an average of roughly 1,200 ng genomic DNA per sample using the immunoSEQ assay. The assay corrected primer bias using a complete synthetic TCR repertoire to establish an amplification baseline. The amplicons were sequenced using the Illumina platform. On the authors' methods: Sequences were error-corrected by clustering with frequency ratios and a modified nearest-neighbor algorithm and were then analyzed in the immunoSEQ Analyzer with IMGT gene definitions. At each rarefaction depth, TCR richness and evenness were averaged across 20 rarefaction repeats, and any sample with fewer sequences than the depth was left out. Relative abundances of V, D and J genes were compared between groups using Wilcoxon rank sum tests, with FDR correction applied. For the blinded duplicates, the intraclass correlation was 95% to 97% for TCR richness and averaged around 81% across about 64 gene segments. TCRdb re-hosts the immuneACCESS table, in-frame sequences only. Its copies lack some clones; in the studies checked, an unresolved V gene accounts for under half of them, and the cause for the rest is not known. That table furnishes V, J and clone size, whereas the DNA furnished D and trimming. The sample's table covers approximately 44,000 clones. 7.6% of the sample lies in the top ten.

Every participant had a single incident cervical HPV16 infection, and prevalent HPV16 infections were excluded. Cervical HPV DNA was detected by MY09/MY11 PCR, and genotyping was performed by dot-blot hybridization. Roughly 16 mL of heparinized blood were centrifuged, and the buffy coat was split into aliquots, frozen at -30 degrees C, and then kept at -80 degrees C. QIAGEN kits were used to extract genomic DNA from buffy coat specimens. A word on this clone: Its binding antigen is unknown. The DNA ends 3 residues before the CDR3 does, and the rest of the CDR3 is filled in from the germline J gene.

The CDR3 covers 16 residues, taking in both the cysteine and the phenylalanine. The DNA has 39 bases, all within the CDR3, and is read from base 1. Reading the germline V gene (reference sequence) gives CDR1 SSHAT and CDR2 FNYEAQ. Compared with germline, V lacks 4 bases and J lacks 3 bases; bases without a gene match: 10. Sequenced material: blood buffy coat. This sequence uses TRBV7-7 and TRBJ2-5; TRBD2 agrees with 8 junctional bases. The source is a woman between 18 and 75 years old with a cervical HPV16 infection that either progressed to CIN3+ or cleared (not recorded which). CDR3 DNA (partial): TGTGCCAGCAGCTCCGGAGGAGCGGGAGTGAAAGAGACC. Translated, it gives CASSSGGAGVKET. The CDR3 as a whole reads CASSSGGAGVKETQYF. Where the CDR3 stops, the reference TRBV7-7 and TRBJ2-5 genes take over; the full variable domain is GAGVSQSPRYKVTKRGQDVTLRCDPISSHATLYWYQQALGQGPEFLTYFNYEAQPDKSGLPSDRFSAERPEGSISTLTIQRTEQRDSAMYRCASSSGGAGVKETQYFGPGTRLLVL.